This TCR beta chain was identified during a study of PD-1 blockade in classical Hodgkin lymphoma. Study-level findings and limits: The study found complete responders had baseline diversity similar to newly diagnosed patients. Some patients began nivolumab under 1 year after ASCT. These patients were excluded from later analyses.

Comments on this clone: Its specificity is not known.

This table comes from immunoSEQ multiplex PCR, and its TCRdb copy is limited to in-frame clones, with some not included. The table includes approximately 50,000 clones, more than 75% detected once. Germline V gene lookup returns CDR1 SGHTA and CDR2 FQGNSA. The CDR3 runs 16 residues. The patients all showed relapse after autologous stem cell transplantation, while their brentuximab vedotin exposure varied. Specimen: peripheral blood mononuclear cells (PBMCs), collected before the second cycle of nivolumab. The V call is TRBV7-2, the J call TRBJ1-6; D not resolved. The source of this sequence is a human donor with classical Hodgkin lymphoma. CDR3 in amino acids: CASRREQIFSSSPLHF. The CDR3 DNA follows: TGTGCTAGTAGGAGGGAGCAAATATTTTCAAGCTCACCCCTCCACTTT.